The table lists the clone carrying this T cell receptor beta chain with a count of one. V shed 5 bases and J 3 bases; nucleotides not matched to a gene: 4. CDR1 is WNHNN and CDR2 is SYGVQD in the germline V gene (reference sequence). This CDR3 has 14 residues. The data originate from a study of shared clonotypes between healthy human individuals. For each subset, genomic DNA was distributed in equal portions over several immunoSEQ plates. Only in-frame clones appear in the TCRdb table, and some are missing; sequencing was by immunoSEQ multiplex PCR. The top ten clones hold around 0.37% of a sample with some 2.4 million clones, over 85% of them seen once. Recent vaccinations or acute infections were absent in the healthy HIV-negative adult donors.

What was sequenced was naive CD4+ T cells from PBMCs. Documented subset: CD45RA+ positively selected. The chain links TRBV10-1 to TRBJ2-5; 9 bases map to TRBD1. The receptor comes from a man between 18 and 35 years old in good health. Some clones in this sample may be carry-over from other donors' samples. The DNA for the CDR3 is TGCGCCAGCAGTACAGGGGGCACAGAAGAGACCCAGTACTTC. Its translation is CASSTGGTEETQYF.